These T cell receptor beta chains were read from a single sample in a study of CD8 T cells in Susac syndrome. TCRdb reprocessed the immunoSEQ multiplex PCR reads via MiXCR and lists one record per CDR3 protein. Among about 110,000 distinct CDR3 sequences listed, roughly 97% were seen once. Sequenced sample: CD4+ T cells from PBMCs. The receptors shown here come from a human donor in good health. Each CDR3 is given with its conserved first and last residue. The D gene is left open where the match is weak. The size entry is marked missing in some rows and otherwise reads once, few, many or a size class.

V	size	D	J	CDR3	DNA
TRBV20-1	once	-	TRBJ2-4	CSALGQRKNIQYF	TGCAGTGCTCTAGGACAACGGAAAAACATTCAGTACTTC
TRBV7-9	-	-	TRBJ2-2	CASTPSRVEIRELFF	TGTGCCAGCACCCCATCGAGAGTTGAAATCCGGGAGCTGTTTTTT
TRBV27	once	-	TRBJ1-4	CASSLSRFGRAGEKLFF	TGTGCCAGCAGTTTATCTCGGTTCGGCAGGGCAGGAGAAAAACTGTTTTTT
TRBV24-1	-	TRBD1	TRBJ1-5	CATSASEGQGKPQHF	TGTGCCACCAGTGCCTCGGAGGGACAGGGTAAGCCCCAGCATTTT
TRBV30	-	-	TRBJ1-2	CAWLWDNYGYTF	TGTGCCTGGCTCTGGGACAACTATGGCTACACCTTC
TRBV4-1	-	TRBD1	TRBJ1-4	CASSQEGDRGRNEKLFF	TGCGCCAGCAGCCAAGAAGGGGACAGGGGGCGGAATGAAAAACTGTTTTTT
TRBV4-1	-	-	TRBJ1-2	CASSQPLSANYGYTF	TGCGCCAGCAGCCAACCTCTCTCAGCTAACTATGGCTACACCTTC
TRBV7-2	-	-	TRBJ2-3	CASSLTPGITTDTQYF	TGTGCCAGCAGCCTCACCCCAGGGATAACCACAGATACGCAGTATTTT
TRBV29-1	-	TRBD1	TRBJ1-1	CSAPGQGNTEVFF	TGCAGCGCCCCAGGACAGGGCAACACTGAAGTTTTCTTT
TRBV9	-	TRBD2	TRBJ2-7	CASSVGLAGRNEQYF	TGTGCCAGCAGCGTTGGACTAGCGGGCAGAAACGAGCAGTACTTC
TRBV9	-	-	TRBJ2-7	CASSARGYSYEQYF	TGTGCCAGCAGCGCCAGGGGTTACTCCTACGAGCAGTACTTC
TRBV6-1	-	-	TRBJ2-7	CASSLHRGGYEQYF	TGTGCCAGCAGTCTCCACAGGGGAGGCTACGAGCAGTACTTC
TRBV20-1	once	-	TRBJ2-5	CSARGDQETQYF	TGCAGTGCTAGAGGGGACCAAGAGACCCAGTACTTC
TRBV20-1	-	-	TRBJ2-3	CSALILVRPEDTQYF	TGCAGTGCCCTAATTCTAGTCCGACCGGAGGATACGCAGTATTTT
TRBV6-2/TRBV6-3	-	-	TRBJ1-4	CASSYSNVQGLILRTATNEKLFF	TGTGCCAGCAGTTACTCGAATGTCCAGGGCCTGATACTAAGAACTGCAACTAATGAAAAACTGTTTTTT
TRBV5-1	-	-	TRBJ2-5	CASSLAAGQETQYF	TGTGCCAGCAGTTTAGCGGCAGGGCAAGAGACCCAGTACTTC
TRBV7-8	once	-	TRBJ1-2	CASSPLSREDYGYTF	TGTGCCAGCAGCCCTCTTTCGAGGGAGGACTATGGCTACACCTTC
TRBV28	-	-	TRBJ1-5	CASCKKLVNQPQHF	TGTGCCAGCTGTAAGAAGCTCGTTAATCAGCCCCAGCATTTT
TRBV4-1	once	-	TRBJ2-5	CASSPWVDAGRTKETQYF	TGCGCCAGCAGCCCCTGGGTGGACGCGGGGCGAACTAAAGAGACCCAGTACTTC
TRBV6-2/TRBV6-3	-	TRBD2	TRBJ2-1	CASSYQTSLNEQFF	TGTGCCAGCAGTTACCAGACTAGCCTTAATGAGCAGTTCTTC
TRBV5-8	-	-	TRBJ2-4	CASSLDGKNIQYF	TGTGCCAGCAGCTTGGACGGTAAAAACATTCAGTACTTC
TRBV2	-	-	TRBJ1-1	CASKGLTMNTEAFF	TGTGCCAGCAAAGGCCTAACCATGAACACTGAAGCTTTCTTT
TRBV3-1	once	TRBD1	TRBJ2-4	CASSIRDRLHIQYF	TGTGCCAGCAGCATCCGGGACAGGTTGCACATTCAGTACTTC
TRBV2	-	-	TRBJ1-5	CASMGDSQPQHF	TGTGCCAGCATGGGGGATAGTCAGCCCCAGCATTTT